These 30 T cell receptor beta chains share one sample of origin, sequenced in a study of cytomegalovirus exposure and HLA in healthy donors. 13 Jbeta primers and 60 Vbeta primers were used for the PCR. Here immunoSEQ multiplex PCR was the method, and the copy in TCRdb shows in-frame clones only, minus some. The table has about 97,000 clones, approximately 80% seen once. The sequencing input was PBMCs. Receptors originate from a male donor in good health and CMV-seropositive.

CDR3: CASNPTGGHGYTF. Written as DNA, the CDR3 is TGTGCCAGCAATCCGACAGGGGGGCATGGCTACACCTTC. V and J are TRBV6-5 and TRBJ1-2; 9 bases are a match to TRBD1. J gave up 6 bases and V 7 bases, and 6 bases lay outside the gene matches. Looked up from germline, CDR1 is MNHEY and CDR2 is SVGAGI. The CDR3 spans 13 residues.

The CDR3 here is CASSLYRQGAETQYF. DNA for the CDR3: TGTGCCAGCAGCTTATATCGCCAGGGGGCTGAGACCCAGTACTTC. The rearrangement links TRBV5-5 to TRBJ2-5; 8 bases map to TRBD1. The germline V gene encodes CDR1 SGHKS and CDR2 YYEKEE (reference sequence). J was trimmed by 5 bases and V by 2 bases; bases with no gene match: 8. The CDR3 runs 15 residues.

The chain combines TRBV4-1 with TRBJ1-5; 10 bases fit TRBD1. The V and J ends lost 4 bases and 1 base, in that order; junction bases with no gene match: 4. This CDR3 region has 16 residues. Germline V gene sequence: CDR1 MGHRA, CDR2 YSYEKL. For the CDR3, the DNA is TGCGCCAGCAGCCTTGGACAGGGGGGAAGCAATCAGCCCCAGCATTTT. Translation: CASSLGQGGSNQPQHF.

CDR3 in DNA: TGTGCCAGCAGCTTAACGAGTGGTTCGGGACAGACTGAAGCTTTCTTT. Amino acids: CASSLTSGSGQTEAFF. The gene calls are TRBV7-6 and TRBJ1-1, with 7 positions matching TRBD1. V dropped 2 bases and J dropped 5; count of bases not matched to a gene: 11. CDR3 length equals 16 residues. The V gene's germline CDR1 is SGHVS and CDR2 FNYEAQ.

This clone was picked up one time. The rearrangement uses TRBV2 and TRBJ2-3, with D perhaps matching TRBD2 (5 bases). This CDR3 spans 15 amino acids. Per germline, CDR1 SNHLY and CDR2 FYNNEI. Trimming stripped 0 bases from V and 6 bases from J, with 13 bases between. The CDR3 nucleotides are TGTGCCAGCAGTGAAGCGTGGGTTGGCGGGGATACGCAGTATTTT. As protein: CASSEAWVGGDTQYF.

The genes are TRBV27 and TRBJ1-5; the D is unclear. CDR1 and CDR2 (germline): MNHEY, SMNVEV (reference sequence). The CDR3 spans 14 residues. Trimming cost V 2 bases and J 2 bases, with 7 bases left between them. CDR3 in DNA: TGTGCCAGCAGTTTACGCGAGGGCAATCAGCCCCAGCATTTT. Translating it yields CASSLREGNQPQHF.

The V gene is TRBV5-6, the J gene TRBJ2-7, with TRBD1 identical over 7 bases. This CDR3 has 14 residues. J was trimmed by 0 bases and V by 1 base; bases with no gene match: 1. Germline V gene lookup returns CDR1 SGHDT and CDR2 YYEEEE. CDR3 sequence: CASSLTGVSYEQYF. The CDR3 DNA follows: TGTGCCAGCAGCTTGACAGGGGTCTCCTACGAGCAGTACTTC.

This clone was counted only a few times. This chain joins TRBV29-1 and TRBJ2-7, with TRBD1 matching over 7 bases. The CDR3 has 13 amino acids. V shed 6 bases and J 0 bases; nucleotides not matched to a gene: 5. CDR1 SQVTM and CDR2 ANQGSEA come from the germline V gene. The CDR3 nucleotides are TGCAGCGTCTCGACAGGGATCTCCTACGAGCAGTACTTC. Translated: CSVSTGISYEQYF.

V and J are TRBV2 and TRBJ1-1; D might be TRBD1 (6 bases). Germline V gene lookup returns CDR1 SNHLY and CDR2 FYNNEI. Trimming removed 8 bases from V and 4 bases from J, with 11 bases in between. The CDR3 covers 12 residues. DNA of the CDR3: TGTGCCAGCGGGGGGGGCGGCACTGAAGCTTTCTTT. Protein: CASGGGGTEAFF.

The V gene is TRBV19, the J gene TRBJ2-2; D might be TRBD1 (6 bases). Germline loops: CDR1 LNHDA, CDR2 SQIVND (reference sequence). The CDR3 is 13 residues long. V was pared by 0 bases and J by 13 bases, with 12 bases between. CDR3 DNA: TGTGCCAGTAGTATAGATCCTCAGGGGCGGCTGTTTTTT. Its protein is CASSIDPQGRLFF.

The CDR3 protein is CAWSEGDTAYNEQFF. The CDR3 bases are TGTGCCTGGAGTGAGGGGGACACGGCCTACAATGAGCAGTTCTTC. This chain joins TRBV30 and TRBJ2-1; D possibly corresponds to TRBD1 (6 bases). The V gene's germline CDR1 is GTSNPN and CDR2 SVGIG (reference sequence). This CDR3 spans 15 amino acids. V was cut by 1 base and J by 2 bases, with 12 bases left in between.

The chain links TRBV11-2 to TRBJ1-2, with D unclear. V lost 1 base and J 4 bases, leaving 13 bases between the germline ends. There are 15 residues in the CDR3. The V gene's germline CDR1 is SGHAT and CDR2 FQNNGV. The CDR3 reads CASSLVTGWGYGYTF. DNA of the CDR3: TGTGCCAGCAGCTTAGTAACGGGGTGGGGCTATGGCTACACCTTC.

The V call is TRBV19, the J call TRBJ2-3; 7 nucleotides match TRBD1. CDR3 size: 14 residues. Germline V gives CDR1 LNHDA, CDR2 SQIVND (reference sequence). With V trimmed by 5 bases and J by 1 base, 3 bases remained unmatched. The CDR3 bases are TGTGCCAGTAGTCCCGGACAGGGCACAGATACGCAGTATTTT. It codes for CASSPGQGTDTQYF.

This clone was seen more than once but under ten times. The gene calls are TRBV5-6 and TRBJ1-1, with a tentative D call TRBD1 (5 bases). This CDR3 is built from 14 residues. Germline loops: CDR1 SGHDT, CDR2 YYEEEE. V lost 3 bases, J lost 1 base, and 10 bases lay in between. The CDR3 here is CASSWGTGNTEAFF. The CDR3 DNA is TGTGCCAGCAGCTGGGGTACAGGGAACACTGAAGCTTTCTTT.

The genes are TRBV5-1 and TRBJ1-1, with 7 bases fitting TRBD1. V lost 6 bases and J lost 0; bases outside the gene matches: 2. The CDR3 consists of 13 residues. Germline CDR1 SGHRS, CDR2 YFSETQ. CDR3 region: CASTGQMNTEAFF. CDR3 DNA sequence: TGCGCCAGCACGGGACAGATGAACACTGAAGCTTTCTTT.

This rearrangement joins TRBV7-9 to TRBJ2-2; perhaps TRBD2 as D (7 bases). The germline V and J ends were trimmed by 6 bases and 6 bases, with 17 bases remaining between them. Germline V gene lookup returns CDR1 SEHNR and CDR2 FQNEAQ (reference sequence). The CDR3 sequence is 15 residues long. The CDR3 region has the DNA TGTGCCAGCAGTCATCAGGGGCGGGGGCCCGGGGAGCTGTTTTTT. Its translation is CASSHQGRGPGELFF.

This clone occurred a few times. V and J are TRBV27 and TRBJ1-6, with 8 bases matching TRBD1. This CDR3 is built from 17 residues. Germline V CDR1 and CDR2: MNHEY, SMNVEV (reference sequence). V shed 5 bases, J shed 2 bases, and the junction held 8 bases outside the gene matches. As DNA, the CDR3 is TGTGCCAGCAGTCCCCTCGGACAGGGACCCTATAATTCACCCCTCCACTTT. As protein: CASSPLGQGPYNSPLHF.

This rearrangement joins TRBV2 to TRBJ1-1; 7 bases are a match to TRBD1. CDR1 and CDR2 from the germline V gene are SNHLY and FYNNEI. With V trimmed by 7 bases and J by 4 bases, 6 bases remained unmatched. The CDR3 totals 13 residues. The CDR3 DNA is TGTGCCAGCAAAAGACAGGGAATCACTGAAGCTTTCTTT. As protein: CASKRQGITEAFF.

The V gene is TRBV5-1, the J gene TRBJ1-4; D gene uncertain. Trimming left V 0 bases short and J 7 bases short, with 13 bases between. CDR3 length: 15 amino acids. Germline CDR1 reads SGHRS; CDR2 reads YFSETQ. The CDR3 protein is CASSLAGKEVEKLFF. DNA of the CDR3: TGCGCCAGCAGCTTGGCGGGGAAGGAAGTTGAAAAACTGTTTTTT.

The J gene is TRBJ2-7, the V gene TRBV29-1; perhaps TRBD2 as D (5 bases). From germline, CDR1 is SQVTM and CDR2 ANQGSEA. The CDR3 is 14 amino acids. The ends were cut back, 6 bases at V and 0 bases at J, with 15 bases in the middle. CDR3 DNA sequence: TGCAGCGTCGCAACCGGGGTGAGCTCCTACGAGCAGTACTTC. It yields the protein CSVATGVSSYEQYF.

The V and J genes are TRBV7-9 and TRBJ2-5; D unresolved. CDR1 and CDR2 from the germline V gene are SEHNR and FQNEAQ (reference sequence). The CDR3 is 11 amino acids. V was clipped by 4 bases and J by 5 bases, with 5 bases between them. CDR3 residues: CASSSMETQYF. CDR3 sequence (DNA): TGTGCCAGCAGCTCAATGGAGACCCAGTACTTC.

The chain uses TRBV2 and TRBJ1-2, with D possibly being TRBD1 (6 bases). This CDR3 has 14 residues. V was cut by 4 bases and J by 2 bases, with 11 bases left in between. Germline lookup yields CDR1 SNHLY and CDR2 FYNNEI. The CDR3 DNA is TGTGCCAGCAGTGGGCAGGGGCGCAACTATGGCTACACCTTC. Residues: CASSGQGRNYGYTF.

This clone was observed once. J is TRBJ2-1 and V is TRBV4-2, with 10 bases lining up with TRBD2. Germline CDR1 is LGHNA and CDR2 is YNFKEQ. CDR3 size: 16 residues. The ends lost 0 bases at V and 5 bases at J; junction bases unmatched: 4. CDR3 coding DNA: TGTGCCAGCAGCCAAGATCGAAGCGGGGGGGACAATGAGCAGTTCTTC. Protein: CASSQDRSGGDNEQFF.

The V gene is TRBV7-3, the J gene TRBJ2-3, with a possible D match to TRBD1 (7 bases). The CDR3 sequence is 15 residues long. The ends were cut back, 2 bases at V and 4 bases at J, with 13 bases in the middle. From germline, CDR1 is SGHTA and CDR2 FQGTGA. In DNA form, the CDR3 reads TGTGCCAGCAGCTTAGGAGGGGGCAAGGCAGATACGCAGTATTTT. As protein: CASSLGGGKADTQYF.

CDR3 sequence (DNA): TGTGCCACCAGCAGAGATCCTGGACTGAGCAATCAGCCCCAGCATTTT. This translates into CATSRDPGLSNQPQHF. The chain combines TRBV15 with TRBJ1-5; D not certain. The CDR3 has 16 amino acids. Germline CDR1 is LNHNV and CDR2 is YYDKDF (reference sequence). V lost 0 bases and J 1 base, leaving 10 bases between the germline ends.

The rearrangement links TRBV6-1 to TRBJ2-7, with 9 bases aligning to TRBD1. The CDR3 has 14 amino acids. Germline V gene lookup returns CDR1 MNHNS and CDR2 SASEGT. Trimming took 5 bases from V and 1 from J; bases not matched to a gene: 3. The DNA for the CDR3 is TGTGCCAGCAGTCCCGGGACAGGGTCCTACGAGCAGTACTTC. It translates to CASSPGTGSYEQYF.

The rearrangement uses TRBV30 and TRBJ2-3, with 7 nucleotides matching TRBD1. CDR1 and CDR2 from the germline V gene are GTSNPN and SVGIG (reference sequence). The J segment lost 0 bases and the V segment lost 1 base, leaving 4 bases of the junction unmatched. The CDR3 runs 15 residues. This CDR3 is CAWSEGALSTDTQYF. The CDR3 DNA reads TGTGCCTGGAGTGAGGGGGCCCTAAGCACAGATACGCAGTATTTT.

DNA for the CDR3: TGTGCCATCAGGACGACTAGCGTCGGGGCCTACGAGCAGTACTTC. It yields the protein CAIRTTSVGAYEQYF. The chain carries TRBV10-3 and TRBJ2-7; 8 bases align to TRBD2. CDR1 is ENHRY and CDR2 is SYGVKD in the germline V gene. This CDR3 has 15 amino acids. The V gene end was trimmed by 6 bases and the J gene end by 2 bases; junction bases not matched to a gene: 9.

V and J are TRBV7-9 and TRBJ1-2; no definite D call. This CDR3 has 15 amino acids. CDR1 SEHNR and CDR2 FQNEAQ come from the germline V gene (reference sequence). V lost 3 bases and J 7 bases, leaving 18 bases between the germline ends. CDR3: CASSFGSSADVGYTF. In nucleotides, the CDR3 is TGTGCCAGCAGCTTTGGGTCTTCGGCGGATGTTGGCTACACCTTC.

The chain joins TRBV21-1 to TRBJ2-5; TRBD2, as called in the table, went unchecked against the DNA. TRBV21-1 is deemed a pseudogene. The CDR3 runs to 11 residues. As DNA, the CDR3 is TGTGCCAGCGGCCGAGCGGAGACCCAGTACTTC. Translated: CASGRAETQYF.